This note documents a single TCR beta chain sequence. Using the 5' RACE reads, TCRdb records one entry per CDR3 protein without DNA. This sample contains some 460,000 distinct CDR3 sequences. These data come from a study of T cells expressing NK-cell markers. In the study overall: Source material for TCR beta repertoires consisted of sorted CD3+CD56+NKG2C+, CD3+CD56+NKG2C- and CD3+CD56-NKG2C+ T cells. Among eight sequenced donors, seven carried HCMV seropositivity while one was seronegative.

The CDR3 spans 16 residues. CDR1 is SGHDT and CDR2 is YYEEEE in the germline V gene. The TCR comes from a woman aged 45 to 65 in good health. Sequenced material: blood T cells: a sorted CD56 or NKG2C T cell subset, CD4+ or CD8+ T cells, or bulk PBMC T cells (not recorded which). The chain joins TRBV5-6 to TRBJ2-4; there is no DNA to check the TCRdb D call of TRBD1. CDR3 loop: CASSLAGTGAWLNRDF. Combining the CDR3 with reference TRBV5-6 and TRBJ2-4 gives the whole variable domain DAGVTQSPTHLIKTRGQQVTLRCSPKSGHDTVSWYQQALGQGPQFIFQYYEEEERQRGNFPDRFSGHQFPNYSSELNVNALLLGDSALYLCASSLAGTGAWLNRDFGAGTRLSVL.